This T cell receptor beta chain appears in the sequencing data of a study of regulatory T cells in long-lasting Graves disease. Time point meaning: newly diagnosed GD, antithyroid drugs for less than 3 months. PBMC-derived RNA was used for the TCR library. This CDR3 contains 14 residues. V dropped 6 bases and J dropped 4 bases, with 15 bases sitting between them. Germline V gene lookup returns CDR1 SQVTM and CDR2 ANQGSEA. This clonotype was detected a few times. Antigen specificity is unknown. Regarding the study as a whole: Sharing of public clonotypes was greater in persistent patients (about 3,000) than in new patients (around 880).

Investigators prepared the TCR beta libraries by applying iRepertoire HTBI primers and Arm-PCR of CDR3 regions. Per the authors' pipeline: In the combined samples, around 60 TRBV and approximately 15 TRBJ segments were identified. TCRdb re-called the multiplex PCR reads through MiXCR, storing one row per CDR3 protein. The V and J calls and clone size come from TCRdb's table, not from the authors' own analysis. The table lists 500,000 or so distinct CDR3 sequences, roughly 17% of them singletons. Separately, the same data were catalogued under a study of T cells in Graves' hyperthyroidism and ophthalmopathy. As that report states: TCR CDR3 regions were first amplified by RT-PCR with HTBI primers. Among thyroid clonotypes expanded above 0.001, most also appeared in blood.

The receptor was derived from a man aged 40-55 years with Graves disease. The chain carries TRBV29-1 and TRBJ2-2; D is unresolved. The source was peripheral blood mononuclear cells (PBMCs), collected at new diagnosis, from a patient treated with antithyroid drugs. The DNA of the CDR3 is TGCAGCGTCGTAAGGTCTCAAAGCACCGGGGAGCTGTTTTTT. Protein: CSVVRSQSTGELFF.